The present T cell receptor beta chain was sequenced within a study of blood T cell repertoires in COVID-19. Study in general: Italy, Spain and the United States were the sources of the convalescent and acute COVID-19 samples. The cDNA or gDNA used as material had been derived from T cells, B-cell-depleted T cells, or PBMCs.

The CDR3 length is 14 residues. With 0 bases removed from V and 8 bases from J, the gap between germline ends came to 14 bases. The germline gives CDR1 SGHDT, CDR2 YYEEEE. Authors' methods: Estimation of nucleated cell counts was performed using reference gene primer amplification. Produced via immunoSEQ multiplex PCR; TCRdb's table is partial and in-frame only. V and J calls and clone size are given by that table; D and trimming were obtained from the DNA. The sample consists of over 250,000 clones, roughly 85% of them appearing once. Sequencing was carried out using peripheral blood. This chain joins TRBV5-6 and TRBJ1-2; D is possibly TRBD1 (6 bases). This sequence originates from a woman in her 70s with acute or convalescent COVID-19. DNA of the CDR3: TGTGCCAGCAGCTTGGGGGCAGGGGCTGGCGGCTACACCTTC. Protein product: CASSLGAGAGGYTF.